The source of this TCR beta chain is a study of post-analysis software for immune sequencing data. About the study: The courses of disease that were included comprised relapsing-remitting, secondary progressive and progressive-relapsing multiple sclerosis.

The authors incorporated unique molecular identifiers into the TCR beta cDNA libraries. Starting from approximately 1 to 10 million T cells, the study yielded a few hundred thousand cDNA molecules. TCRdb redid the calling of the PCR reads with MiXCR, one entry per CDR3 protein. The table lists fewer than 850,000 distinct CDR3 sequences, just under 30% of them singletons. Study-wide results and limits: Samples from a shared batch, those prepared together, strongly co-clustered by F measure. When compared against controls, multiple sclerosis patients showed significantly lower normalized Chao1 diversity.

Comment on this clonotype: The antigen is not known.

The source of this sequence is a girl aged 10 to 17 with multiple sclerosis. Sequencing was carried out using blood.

The CDR3 coding sequence is TGTGCCAGCAGCTTATGGAGGCGGGATAGCTACGAGCAGTACTTC. This encodes CASSLWRRDSYEQYF. The V and J genes are TRBV7-9 and TRBJ2-7; a possible D gene is TRBD2 (6 bases). Germline loops: CDR1 SEHNR, CDR2 FQNEAQ (reference sequence). The CDR3 consists of 15 residues. Trimming took 2 bases from V and 3 from J, leaving 14 bases between them. The complete variable domain, with remaining parts taken from reference TRBV7-9 and TRBJ2-7, reads DTGVSQNPRHKITKRGQNVTFRCDPISEHNRLYWYRQTLGQGPEFLTYFQNEAQLEKSRLLSDRFSAERPKGSFSTLEIQRTEQGDSAMYLCASSLWRRDSYEQYFGPGTRLTVT.